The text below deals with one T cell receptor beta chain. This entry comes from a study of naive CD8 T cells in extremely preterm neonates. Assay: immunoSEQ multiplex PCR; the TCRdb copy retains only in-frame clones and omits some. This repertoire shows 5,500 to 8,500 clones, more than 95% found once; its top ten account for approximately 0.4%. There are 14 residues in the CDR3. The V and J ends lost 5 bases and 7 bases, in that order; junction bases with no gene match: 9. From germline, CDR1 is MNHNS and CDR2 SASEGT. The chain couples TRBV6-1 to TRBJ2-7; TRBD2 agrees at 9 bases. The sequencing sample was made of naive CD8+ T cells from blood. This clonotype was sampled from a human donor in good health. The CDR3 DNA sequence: TGTGCCAGCAGTATGCGGGGGGGATGGAAAGAGCAGTACTTC. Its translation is CASSMRGGWKEQYF.